This T cell receptor beta chain was found in a study of post-analysis software for immune sequencing data. With regard to this clonotype: The target antigen is unknown. The junction differs from germline at one of its ends, possibly a read error.

The CDR3 loop spans 12 amino acids. From germline, CDR1 is DFQATT and CDR2 SNEGSKA (reference sequence). Presence of unique molecular identifiers characterized the TCR beta cDNA libraries. TCRdb passed the PCR reads through MiXCR, listing each CDR3 protein once. The sample has some 450,000 distinct CDR3 sequences; under 55% are singletons. Study-wide points: Higher frequency in patients than in controls was seen for roughly 5 TRBV segments, with TRBV5-6, TRBV5-1 and TRBV20-1 among them.

The sequence derives from a girl aged 5-17 years with multiple sclerosis. Sequenced sample: blood. The V call is TRBV20-1, the J call TRBJ2-7, with unresolved D. The CDR3 sequence: CSARLQAYEQDF. For the CDR3, the DNA is TGCAGTGCTAGACTGCAGGCCTACGAGCAGGACTTC.